The clone carrying this T cell receptor (delta chain) was observed a few times. Its ends do not fully match the called genes, so a read error is possible. This CDR3 is built from 15 residues. The V gene's germline CDR1 is TSWWSYY and CDR2 QGS. The source of the sample is a study of gamma-delta chains in newborns, infants, children. Study overall: Polyclonal expansion of innate γδ T cells after birth follows microbial exposure.

TCRdb re-processed the reads via CATT. This sample has 10,000 to 13,000 delta-chain clones, with about 3.8% found just once. The genes are TRDV1 and TRDJ1; 9 bases fit TRDD3. The sample comprised blood. The clonotype comes from a child who was a newborn, infant or young child, either healthy, febrile or measles-vaccinated (not recorded which). CDR3 DNA: TGTGCTCTTGGGGAAGTAGGGGATACGCCCGATAAAATCATCTTT. The encoded protein is CALGEVGDTPDKIIF.